The next 17 T cell receptor beta chains were all read from a single sample in a study of beta chain features in type 1 diabetes. The authors reverse transcribed all of the isolated RNA, so sequencing captured expressed TCRB transcripts. TCRdb's copy holds only in-frame clones and misses some; the assay was immunoSEQ multiplex PCR. The table includes some 400,000 clones, around 16% detected once. The specimen sequenced was naive CD4+ T cells from blood. The receptors come from a woman aged 18 to 35 in good health.

The genes are TRBV15 and TRBJ2-7; the match to TRBD2 covers 16 bases. The CDR3 has 16 amino acids. Germline-derived CDR1 and CDR2 are LNHNV and YYDKDF (reference sequence). Trimming took 5 bases from V and 4 from J; bases not matched to a gene: 5. CDR3 coding DNA: TGTGCCACCAGCGTGGGACTAGCGGGAGGGAGGTACGAGCAGTACTTC. It specifies CATSVGLAGGRYEQYF.

This chain connects TRBV4-1 to TRBJ1-2; D not resolved. The CDR3 extends over 13 amino acids. V lost 0 bases, J lost 8 bases, and 10 bases lay in between. CDR1 and CDR2 from the germline V gene are MGHRA and YSYEKL. The CDR3 here is CASSQDGRRGYTF. CDR3 bases: TGCGCCAGCAGCCAAGACGGCCGGAGAGGCTACACCTTC.

This chain connects TRBV20-1 to TRBJ1-1; tentative D call: TRBD1 (5 bases). Germline CDR1 reads DFQATT; CDR2 reads SNEGSKA (reference sequence). This CDR3 comprises 11 residues. The CDR3 DNA is TGCAGCTACAGGTTGAACACTGAAGCTTTCTTT. This gives the protein CSYRLNTEAFF.

A few counts support this clone. The chain uses TRBV29-1 and TRBJ2-7; 7 bases agree with TRBD1. Germline trimming cut 5 bases from V and 6 bases from J; bases unmatched to any gene: 10. Germline assignment: CDR1 SQVTM and CDR2 ANQGSEA. The CDR3 consists of 13 residues. The CDR3 DNA sequence: TGCAGCGTTCCGACAGGGTCGCAAGGCGAGCAGTACTTC. It encodes CSVPTGSQGEQYF.

This clone has a handful of counts. Other nucleotide sequences in the sample specify the same CDR3. This chain uses TRBV7-2 with TRBJ1-2; 7 bases match TRBD1. Unmatched junction bases numbered 3, after V lost 4 bases and J lost 4 bases. Germline CDR1 reads SGHTA; CDR2 reads FQGNSA. This CDR3 is built from 13 residues. CDR3 residues: CASSSRQGYGYTF. CDR3 sequence (DNA): TGTGCCAGCAGCTCTCGACAGGGCTATGGCTACACCTTC.

This clone occurred a few times. The V gene is TRBV29-1, the J gene TRBJ2-7; a possible D gene is TRBD1 (6 bases). There are 11 residues in the CDR3. Germline V gene lookup returns CDR1 SQVTM and CDR2 ANQGSEA. Trimming took 6 bases from V and 7 from J, leaving 13 bases between them. CDR3 residues: CSVAQGGEQYF. The CDR3 coding sequence is TGCAGCGTCGCACAGGGTGGAGAGCAGTACTTC.

This clone was seen more than once but under ten times. The chain joins TRBV21-1 to TRBJ1-2; the table assigns TRBD1, which was not confirmed against the DNA. TRBV21-1 is an annotated pseudogene. The CDR3 consists of 15 residues. CDR3 nucleotides: TGTGCCAGCAGCAAAAGACAGGGGGACGACTATGGCTACACCTTC. This encodes CASSKRQGDDYGYTF.

This clone was found a few times. This rearrangement joins TRBV5-1 to TRBJ2-1, with a possible D match to TRBD2 (5 bases). V lost 0 bases, J lost 8 bases, and 9 bases lay in between. CDR3 length: 13 residues. The germline CDR1 and CDR2 sequences are SGHRS and YFSETQ. The CDR3 spells CASSLGSSDEQFF. The DNA of the CDR3 is TGCGCCAGCAGCTTGGGAAGTAGCGATGAGCAGTTCTTC.

Details on this clone: The sample carries other DNA sequences with the same CDR3. The chain joins TRBV5-1 to TRBJ2-5; 15 nucleotides line up with TRBD2. V gave up 3 bases and J gave up 4 bases; unmatched junction bases: 1. The CDR3 contains 15 residues. Looked up from germline, CDR1 is SGHRS and CDR2 is YFSETQ. The CDR3 region has the DNA TGCGCCAGCAGCTCGGGACTAGCGGGAGGAGAGACCCAGTACTTC. Protein sequence: CASSSGLAGGETQYF.

This clone has only a few counts. The rearrangement joins TRBV28 to TRBJ2-7, with TRBD1 matching 8 bases. V dropped 2 bases and J dropped 1; count of bases not matched to a gene: 1. Germline V gene lookup returns CDR1 MDHEN and CDR2 SYDVKM. This CDR3 has 14 residues. The CDR3 loop is CASSLRDRSYEQYF. The CDR3 nucleotides read TGTGCCAGCAGTTTAAGGGACAGGTCCTACGAGCAGTACTTC.

The chain employs TRBV6-6 and TRBJ1-2; D is possibly TRBD1 (6 bases). Germline CDR1 reads MNHNY; CDR2 reads SVGAGI (reference sequence). The CDR3 loop spans 14 amino acids. The ends were cut back, 6 bases at V and 4 bases at J, with 15 bases in the middle. The CDR3 loop is CASSPGGLGYGYTF. The CDR3 nucleotides are TGTGCCAGCAGCCCTGGGGGCCTTGGCTATGGCTACACCTTC.

This clone was seen more than once but under ten times. The chain recombines TRBV10-3 with TRBJ1-5, with 7 bases that match TRBD1. CDR3 length: 15 amino acids. Trimming cost V 3 bases and J 0 bases; bases outside gene matches: 2. Germline CDR1 reads ENHRY; CDR2 reads SYGVKD. Written as DNA, the CDR3 is TGTGCCATCAGTGAACAGGGGTTTAGCAATCAGCCCCAGCATTTT. Translation: CAISEQGFSNQPQHF.

In its sample, this clone was seen a few times. The CDR3 DNA reads as TGCAGCGTCCGCGGGACAGCCTCTGGAAACACCATATATTTT. Protein: CSVRGTASGNTIYF. This chain connects TRBV29-1 to TRBJ1-3; 7 bases agree with TRBD1. CDR1 SQVTM and CDR2 ANQGSEA come from the germline V gene. The CDR3 totals 14 residues. The trim removed 6 bases at V and 0 bases at J, leaving 5 bases unmatched.

The gene calls are TRBV7-9 and TRBJ2-5; 7 positions match TRBD2. The germline CDR1 and CDR2 sequences are SEHNR and FQNEAQ (reference sequence). The CDR3 has 14 residues. Unmatched junction bases numbered 3, after V lost 2 bases and J lost 3 bases. Here the CDR3 reads CASSLMAGEETQYF. The DNA of the CDR3 is TGTGCCAGCAGCTTAATGGCGGGGGAAGAGACCCAGTACTTC.

The chain couples TRBV27 to TRBJ1-1, with TRBD1 as a possible D gene (5 bases). The CDR3 length is 16 residues. V lost 3 bases, J lost 1 base, and 15 bases lay in between. Germline loops: CDR1 MNHEY, CDR2 SMNVEV (reference sequence). CDR3 bases: TGTGCCAGCAGTTTGGGTCAGGGCTATCCGAACACTGAAGCTTTCTTT. Its protein is CASSLGQGYPNTEAFF.

There are a few counts of this clone. The V call is TRBV7-9, the J call TRBJ2-1, with 11 bases that match TRBD2. The trim removed 5 bases at V and 2 bases at J, leaving 5 bases unmatched. The V gene's germline CDR1 is SEHNR and CDR2 FQNEAQ (reference sequence). The CDR3 loop spans 16 amino acids. CDR3 amino acids: CASSHELAGAYNEQFF. The CDR3 DNA is TGTGCCAGCAGCCATGAACTAGCGGGAGCCTACAATGAGCAGTTCTTC. Complete variable domain (other parts from reference TRBV7-9 and TRBJ2-1): DTGVSQNPRHKITKRGQNVTFRCDPISEHNRLYWYRQTLGQGPEFLTYFQNEAQLEKSRLLSDRFSAERPKGSFSTLEIQRTEQGDSAMYLCASSHELAGAYNEQFFGPGTRLTVL.

This clone was counted a few times. The rearrangement joins TRBV7-2 to TRBJ2-7; weak D call: TRBD1 (5 bases). CDR3 size: 12 residues. Trimming left V 2 bases short and J 9 bases short, with 11 bases between. The germline V gene has CDR1 SGHTA and CDR2 FQGNSA. CDR3 residues: CASSLTGNAQYF. The CDR3 coding sequence is TGTGCCAGCAGCTTAACAGGCAACGCGCAGTACTTC.